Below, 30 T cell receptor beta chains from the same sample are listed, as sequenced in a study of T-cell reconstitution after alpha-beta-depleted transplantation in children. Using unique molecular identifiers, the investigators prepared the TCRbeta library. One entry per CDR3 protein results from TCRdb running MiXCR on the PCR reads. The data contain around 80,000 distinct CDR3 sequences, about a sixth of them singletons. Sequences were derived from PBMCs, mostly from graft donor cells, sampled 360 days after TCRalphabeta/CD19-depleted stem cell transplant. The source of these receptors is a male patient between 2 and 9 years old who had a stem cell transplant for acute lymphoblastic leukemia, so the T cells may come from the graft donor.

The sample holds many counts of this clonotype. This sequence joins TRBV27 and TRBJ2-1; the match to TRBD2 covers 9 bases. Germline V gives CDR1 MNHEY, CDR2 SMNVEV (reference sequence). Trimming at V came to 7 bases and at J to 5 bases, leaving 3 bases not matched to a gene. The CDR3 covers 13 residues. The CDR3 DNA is TGTGCCAGCAAGACTAGCGGAAACAATGAGCAGTTCTTC. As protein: CASKTSGNNEQFF.

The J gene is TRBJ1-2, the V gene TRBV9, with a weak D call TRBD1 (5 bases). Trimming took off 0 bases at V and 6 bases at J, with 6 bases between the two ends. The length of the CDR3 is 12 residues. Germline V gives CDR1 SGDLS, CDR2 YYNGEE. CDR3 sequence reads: CASSVGGDGYTF. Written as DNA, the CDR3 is TGTGCCAGCAGCGTAGGAGGGGATGGCTACACCTTC.

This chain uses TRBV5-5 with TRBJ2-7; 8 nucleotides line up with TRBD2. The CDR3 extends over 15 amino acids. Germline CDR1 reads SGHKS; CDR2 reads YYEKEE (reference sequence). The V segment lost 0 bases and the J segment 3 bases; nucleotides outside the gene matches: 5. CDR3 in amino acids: CASSLALLAVYEQYF. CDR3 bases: TGTGCCAGCAGCTTGGCCTTACTAGCGGTCTACGAGCAGTACTTC.

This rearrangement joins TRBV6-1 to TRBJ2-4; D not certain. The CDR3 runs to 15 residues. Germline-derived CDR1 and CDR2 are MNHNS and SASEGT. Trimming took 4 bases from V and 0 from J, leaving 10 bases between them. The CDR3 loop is CASSGGSLAKNIQYF. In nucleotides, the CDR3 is TGTGCCAGCAGTGGGGGATCCCTAGCCAAAAACATTCAGTACTTC.

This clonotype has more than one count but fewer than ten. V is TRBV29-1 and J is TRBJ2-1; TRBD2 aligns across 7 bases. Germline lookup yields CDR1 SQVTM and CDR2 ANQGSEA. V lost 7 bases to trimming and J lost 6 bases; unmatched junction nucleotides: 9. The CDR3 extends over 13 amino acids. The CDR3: CSAGLGGSNEQFF. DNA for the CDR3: TGCAGCGCCGGACTAGGAGGGAGCAATGAGCAGTTCTTC.

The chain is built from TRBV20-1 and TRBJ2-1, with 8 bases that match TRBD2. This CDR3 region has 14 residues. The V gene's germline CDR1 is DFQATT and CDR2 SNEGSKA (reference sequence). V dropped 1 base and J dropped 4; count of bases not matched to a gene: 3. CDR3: CSARGEREYNEQFF. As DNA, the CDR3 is TGCAGTGCTAGAGGGGAGCGGGAGTACAATGAGCAGTTCTTC.

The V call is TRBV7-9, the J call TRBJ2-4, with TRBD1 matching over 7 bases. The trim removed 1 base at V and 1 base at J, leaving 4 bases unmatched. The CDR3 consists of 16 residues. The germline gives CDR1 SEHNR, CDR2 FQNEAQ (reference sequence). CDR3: CASSLVKDRAKNIQYF. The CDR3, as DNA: TGTGCCAGCAGCTTAGTCAAGGACAGGGCCAAAAACATTCAGTACTTC.

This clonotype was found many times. CDR3: CASSLTYEQYF. The CDR3 DNA reads as TGTGCCAGCAGCTTAACGTACGAGCAGTACTTC. The chain couples TRBV7-9 to TRBJ2-7; D remains unclear. This CDR3 has 11 amino acids. The germline V gene encodes CDR1 SEHNR and CDR2 FQNEAQ (reference sequence). Trimming cost V 2 bases and J 4 bases, with 3 bases left between them.

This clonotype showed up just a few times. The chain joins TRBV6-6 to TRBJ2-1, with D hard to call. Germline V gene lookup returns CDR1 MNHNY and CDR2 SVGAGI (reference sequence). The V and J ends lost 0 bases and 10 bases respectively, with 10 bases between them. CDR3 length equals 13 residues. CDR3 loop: CASSYSPDEEQFF. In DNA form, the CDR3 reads TGTGCCAGCAGTTACTCGCCAGACGAAGAGCAGTTCTTC.

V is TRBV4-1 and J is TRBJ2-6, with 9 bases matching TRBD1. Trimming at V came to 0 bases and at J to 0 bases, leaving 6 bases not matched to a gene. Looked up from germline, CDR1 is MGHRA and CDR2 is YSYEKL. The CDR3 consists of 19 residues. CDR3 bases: TGCGCCAGCAGCCAAGATACAAGGGACAGGGACTCTGGGGCCAACGTCCTGACTTTC. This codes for CASSQDTRDRDSGANVLTF.

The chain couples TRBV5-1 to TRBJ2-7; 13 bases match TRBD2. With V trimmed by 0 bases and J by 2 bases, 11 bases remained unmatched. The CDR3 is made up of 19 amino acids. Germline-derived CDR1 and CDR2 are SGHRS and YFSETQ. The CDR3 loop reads CASSLASRTSGSPPYEQYF. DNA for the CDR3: TGCGCCAGCAGCTTGGCGAGTAGGACTAGCGGGAGCCCTCCCTACGAGCAGTACTTC.

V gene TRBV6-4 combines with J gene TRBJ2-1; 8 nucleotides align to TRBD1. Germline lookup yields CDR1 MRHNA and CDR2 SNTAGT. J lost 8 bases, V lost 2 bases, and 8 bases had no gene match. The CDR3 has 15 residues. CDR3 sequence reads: CASSDTGGRHHEQFF. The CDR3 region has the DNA TGTGCCAGCAGTGACACAGGGGGAAGGCACCATGAGCAGTTCTTC.

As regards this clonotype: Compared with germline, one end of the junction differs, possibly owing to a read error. CDR3 bases: TGTGCTAGCAGCCCCGGGACAGGGCCTTACGAGCAGTACTTC. Protein product: CASSPGTGPYEQYF. The V and J genes are TRBV7-7 and TRBJ2-7; 9 positions match TRBD1. Germline V lookup: CDR1 SSHAT, CDR2 FNYEAQ (reference sequence). The CDR3 length is 14 residues.

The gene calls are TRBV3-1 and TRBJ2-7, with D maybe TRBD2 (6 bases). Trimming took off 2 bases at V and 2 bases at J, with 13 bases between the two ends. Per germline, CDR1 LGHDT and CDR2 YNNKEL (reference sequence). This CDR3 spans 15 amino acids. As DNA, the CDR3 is TGTGCCAGCAGCCAAAGGGGAGGTCAGACCTACGAGCAGTACTTC. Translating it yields CASSQRGGQTYEQYF.

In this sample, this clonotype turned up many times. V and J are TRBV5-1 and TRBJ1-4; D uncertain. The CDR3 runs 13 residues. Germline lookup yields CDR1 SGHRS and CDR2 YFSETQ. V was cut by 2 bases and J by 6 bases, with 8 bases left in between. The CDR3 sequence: CASSFSRDEKLFF. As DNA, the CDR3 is TGCGCCAGCAGCTTTAGCAGAGATGAAAAACTGTTTTTT.

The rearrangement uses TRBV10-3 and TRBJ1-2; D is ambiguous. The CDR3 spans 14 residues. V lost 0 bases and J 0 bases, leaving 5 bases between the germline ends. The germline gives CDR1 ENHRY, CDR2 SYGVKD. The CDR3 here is CAISESGANYGYTF. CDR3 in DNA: TGTGCCATCAGTGAGTCGGGAGCTAACTATGGCTACACCTTC.

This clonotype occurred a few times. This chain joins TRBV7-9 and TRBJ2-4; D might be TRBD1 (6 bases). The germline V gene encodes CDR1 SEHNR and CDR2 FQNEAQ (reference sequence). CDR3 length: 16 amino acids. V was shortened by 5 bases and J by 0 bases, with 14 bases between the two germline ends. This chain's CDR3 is CASSVWTDLAKNIQYF. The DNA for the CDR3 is TGTGCCAGCAGCGTCTGGACAGACCTAGCCAAAAACATTCAGTACTTC.

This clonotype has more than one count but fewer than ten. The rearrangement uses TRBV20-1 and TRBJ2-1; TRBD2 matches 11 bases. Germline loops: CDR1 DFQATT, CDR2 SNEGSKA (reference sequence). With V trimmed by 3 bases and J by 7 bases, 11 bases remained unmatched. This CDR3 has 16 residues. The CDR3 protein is CSASGYSGRALNEQFF. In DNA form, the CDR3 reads TGCAGTGCTAGTGGTTATAGCGGGAGGGCCTTGAATGAGCAGTTCTTC.

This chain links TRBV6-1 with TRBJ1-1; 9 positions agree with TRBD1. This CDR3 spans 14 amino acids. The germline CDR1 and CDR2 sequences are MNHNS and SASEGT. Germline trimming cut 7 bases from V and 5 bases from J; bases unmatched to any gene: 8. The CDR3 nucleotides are TGTGCCAGCAAAAACGGACAGGGGAGGACTGAAGCTTTCTTT. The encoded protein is CASKNGQGRTEAFF.

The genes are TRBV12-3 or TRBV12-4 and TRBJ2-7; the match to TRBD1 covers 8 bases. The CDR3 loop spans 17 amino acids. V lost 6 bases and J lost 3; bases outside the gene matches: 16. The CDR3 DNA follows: TGTGCCAGCAGATTGCAGGTTTCCCGGGACAGGTTCTACGAGCAGTACTTC. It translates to CASRLQVSRDRFYEQYF.

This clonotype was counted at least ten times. As DNA, the CDR3 is TGTGCCAGCAGCCACCGGCGGCCACTGTACAATGAGCAGTTCTTC. Its translation: CASSHRRPLYNEQFF. The chain recombines TRBV6-1 with TRBJ2-1, with D unresolved. This CDR3 is built from 15 residues. Trimming shortened V by 6 bases and J by 4 bases, and 16 bases separated the two germline ends. Germline V CDR1 and CDR2: MNHNS, SASEGT.

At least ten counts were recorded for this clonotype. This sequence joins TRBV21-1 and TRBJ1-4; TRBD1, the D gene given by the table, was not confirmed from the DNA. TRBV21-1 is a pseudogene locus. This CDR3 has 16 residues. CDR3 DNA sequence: TGTGCCAGGGGGTGGGTGGTCAGGGGACACCCCGAAAAACTGTTTTTT. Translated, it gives CARGWVVRGHPEKLFF.

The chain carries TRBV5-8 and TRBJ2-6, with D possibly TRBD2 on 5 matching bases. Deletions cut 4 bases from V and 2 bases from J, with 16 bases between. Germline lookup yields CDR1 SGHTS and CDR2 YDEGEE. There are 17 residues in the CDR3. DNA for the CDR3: TGTGCCAGCAGCATTATCGGGAAATTCCCTGGGGCCAACGTCCTGACTTTC. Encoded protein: CASSIIGKFPGANVLTF.

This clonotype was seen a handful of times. CDR3 loop: CASSLAYGTHEYF. Here the CDR3 DNA reads TGTGCCAGCAGCTTAGCGTACGGGACCCACGAGTACTTC. The V and J genes are TRBV7-9 and TRBJ2-7; D possibly matches TRBD1 or TRBD2 (5 bases each). Germline V gives CDR1 SEHNR, CDR2 FQNEAQ (reference sequence). V was trimmed by 0 bases and J by 11 bases, leaving 14 bases between them. CDR3 size: 13 residues.

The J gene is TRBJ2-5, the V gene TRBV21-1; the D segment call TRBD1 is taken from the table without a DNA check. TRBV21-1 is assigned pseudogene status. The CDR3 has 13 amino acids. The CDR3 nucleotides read TGTGCCAGCGATGGGGGGAGCCATGAGACCCAGTACTTC. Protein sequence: CASDGGSHETQYF.

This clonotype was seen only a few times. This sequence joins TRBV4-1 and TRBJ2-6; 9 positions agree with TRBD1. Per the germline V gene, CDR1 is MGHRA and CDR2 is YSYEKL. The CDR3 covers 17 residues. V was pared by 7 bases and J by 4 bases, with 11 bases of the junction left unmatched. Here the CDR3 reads CASMRGQGLRGANVLTF. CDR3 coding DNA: TGCGCCAGCATGAGAGGACAGGGGCTGAGAGGGGCCAACGTCCTGACTTTC.

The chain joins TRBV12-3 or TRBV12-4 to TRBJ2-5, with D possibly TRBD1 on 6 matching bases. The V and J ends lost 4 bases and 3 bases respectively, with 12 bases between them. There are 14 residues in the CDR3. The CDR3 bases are TGTGCCAGCAGTTGGGGGCCGCAAGAAGAGACCCAGTACTTC. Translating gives CASSWGPQEETQYF.

CDR3 nucleotide sequence: TGTGCCAGCAGCCCCACATTCGGGCAGGGGGCTCTCAATGAGCAGTTCTTC. This sequence encodes CASSPTFGQGALNEQFF. This chain connects TRBV11-3 to TRBJ2-1; 8 bases align to TRBD1. This CDR3 has 17 amino acids. CDR1 is SGHNT and CDR2 is YENEEA in the germline V gene. Trimming took 5 bases from V and 6 from J; bases not matched to a gene: 15.

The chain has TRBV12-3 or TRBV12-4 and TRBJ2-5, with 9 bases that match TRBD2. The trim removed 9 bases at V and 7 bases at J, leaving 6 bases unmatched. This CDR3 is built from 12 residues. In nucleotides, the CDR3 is TGTGCCAGTATAGCGGGAGTGGGGACCCAGTACTTC. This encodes CASIAGVGTQYF.

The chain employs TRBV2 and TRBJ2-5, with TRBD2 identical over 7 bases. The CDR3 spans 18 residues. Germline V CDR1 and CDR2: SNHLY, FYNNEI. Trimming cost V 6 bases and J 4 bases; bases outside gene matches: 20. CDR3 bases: TGTGCCAGCAGCCCTTGGGGGGGTACCTCCTCCTTGAGAGAGACCCAGTACTTC. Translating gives CASSPWGGTSSLRETQYF. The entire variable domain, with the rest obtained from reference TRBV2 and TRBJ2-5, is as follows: EPEVTQTPSHQVTQMGQEVILRCVPISNHLYFYWYRQILGQKVEFLVSFYNNEISEKSEIFDDQFSVERPDGSNFTLKIRSTKLEDSAMYFCASSPWGGTSSLRETQYFGPGTRLLVL.